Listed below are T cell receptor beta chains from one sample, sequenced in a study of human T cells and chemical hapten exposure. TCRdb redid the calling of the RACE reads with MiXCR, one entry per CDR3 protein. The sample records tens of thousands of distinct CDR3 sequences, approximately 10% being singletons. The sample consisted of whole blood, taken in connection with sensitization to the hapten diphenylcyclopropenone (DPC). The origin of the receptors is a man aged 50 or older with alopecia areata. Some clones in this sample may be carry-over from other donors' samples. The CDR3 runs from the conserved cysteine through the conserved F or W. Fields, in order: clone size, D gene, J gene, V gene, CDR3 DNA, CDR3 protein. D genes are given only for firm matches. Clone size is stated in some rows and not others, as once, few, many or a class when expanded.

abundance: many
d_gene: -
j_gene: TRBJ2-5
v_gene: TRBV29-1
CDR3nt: TGCAGCGTTGTCCAATCCCGGAAAGAGACCCAGTACTTC
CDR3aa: CSVVQSRKETQYF

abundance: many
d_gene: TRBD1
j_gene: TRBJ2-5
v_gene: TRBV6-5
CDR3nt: TGTGCCAGCAGTTACTCGACAGGGGATGATCAGACCCAGTACTTC
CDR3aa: CASSYSTGDDQTQYF

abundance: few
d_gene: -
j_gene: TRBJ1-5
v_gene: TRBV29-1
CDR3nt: TGCAGCGCCCAGGATAGCAATCAGCCCCAGCATTTT
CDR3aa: CSAQDSNQPQHF

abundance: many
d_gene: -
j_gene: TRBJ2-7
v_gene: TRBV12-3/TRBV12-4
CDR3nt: TGTGCCAGCAGTTCCATTGTAACACGCTCGGGGGAGCAGTACTTC
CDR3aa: CASSSIVTRSGEQYF

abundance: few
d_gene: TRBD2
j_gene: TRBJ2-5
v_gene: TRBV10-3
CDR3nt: TGTGCCATCAGTACAGCGGGAGAAGAGACCCAGTACTTC
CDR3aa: CAISTAGEETQYF

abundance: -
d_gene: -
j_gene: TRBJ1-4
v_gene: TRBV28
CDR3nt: TGTGCCAGCACCCAGTCTAATGAAAAACTGTTTTTT
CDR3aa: CASTQSNEKLFF

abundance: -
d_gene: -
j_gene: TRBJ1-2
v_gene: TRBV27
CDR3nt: TGTGCCAGCAGGATAACAATTACAGGGTATGGCTACACCTTC
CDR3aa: CASRITITGYGYTF

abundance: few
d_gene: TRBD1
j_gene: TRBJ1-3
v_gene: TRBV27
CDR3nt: TGTGCCAGCAGTCGGACCCCGGACAGGGGGTCGGGAAACACCATATATTTT
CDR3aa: CASSRTPDRGSGNTIYF

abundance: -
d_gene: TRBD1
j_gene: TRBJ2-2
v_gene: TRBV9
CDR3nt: TGTGCCAGCAGCCCTGGACAGGGAACCGGGGAGCTGTTTTTT
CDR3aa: CASSPGQGTGELFF

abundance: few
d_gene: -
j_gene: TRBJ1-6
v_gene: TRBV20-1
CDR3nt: TGCAGTGCTAGCGGTGACAGCAATTCACCCCTCCACTTT
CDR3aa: CSASGDSNSPLHF

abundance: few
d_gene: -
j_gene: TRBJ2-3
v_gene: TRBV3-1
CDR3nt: TGTGCCAGCAGCCAAGTATTATTAAGCACAGATACGCAGTATTTT
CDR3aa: CASSQVLLSTDTQYF

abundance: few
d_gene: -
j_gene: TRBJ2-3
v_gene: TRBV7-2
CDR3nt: TGTGCCAGCAGGGCAGGGCAAGGAGATACGCAGTATTTT
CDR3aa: CASRAGQGDTQYF

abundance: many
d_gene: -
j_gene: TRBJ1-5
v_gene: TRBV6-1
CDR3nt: TGTGCCAGCAGCCGAATCGGTTCCCTGAGCAATCAGCCCCAGCATTTT
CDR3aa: CASSRIGSLSNQPQHF

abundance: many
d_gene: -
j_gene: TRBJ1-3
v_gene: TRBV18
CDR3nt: TGTGCCAGCTCACCCCCAGGGGCCACCTCTGGAAACACCATATATTTT
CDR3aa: CASSPPGATSGNTIYF

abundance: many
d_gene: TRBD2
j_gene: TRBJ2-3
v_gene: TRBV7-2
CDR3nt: TGTGCCAGCAGCTCGGGACTAGCGGGATCCATAGATACGCAGTATTTT
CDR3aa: CASSSGLAGSIDTQYF

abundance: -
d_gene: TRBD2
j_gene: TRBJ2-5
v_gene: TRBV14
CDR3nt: TGTGCCAGCAGCCATTCTAGCGGGAGCCAGACCCAGTACTTC
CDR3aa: CASSHSSGSQTQYF

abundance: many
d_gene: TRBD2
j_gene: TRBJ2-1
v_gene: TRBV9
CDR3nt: TGTGCCAGCAGTTCCCCCGGGACTAGGTTAAACAATGAGCAGTTCTTC
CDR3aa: CASSSPGTRLNNEQFF

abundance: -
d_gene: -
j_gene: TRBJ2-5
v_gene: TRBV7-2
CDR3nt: TGTGCCAGCAGCCTGGCCTTGAAGACCCAGTACTTC
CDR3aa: CASSLALKTQYF

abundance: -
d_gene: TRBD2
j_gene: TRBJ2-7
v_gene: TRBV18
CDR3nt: TGTGCCAGCTCACCGGGGAGGGACGAGCAGTACTTC
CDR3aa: CASSPGRDEQYF

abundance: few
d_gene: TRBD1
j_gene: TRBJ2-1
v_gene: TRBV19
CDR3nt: TGTGCCAGTAGTATACTCGGGACAGGGGGCTTCAATGAGCAGTTCTTC
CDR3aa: CASSILGTGGFNEQFF

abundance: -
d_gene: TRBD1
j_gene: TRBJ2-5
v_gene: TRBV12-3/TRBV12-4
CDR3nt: TGTGCCAGCAGGAGGGACAGCCAAGAGACCCAGTACTTC
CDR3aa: CASRRDSQETQYF

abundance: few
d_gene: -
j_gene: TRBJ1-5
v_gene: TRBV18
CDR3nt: TGTGCCAGCTCACCACGGACACTAAATAGCAATCAGCCCCAGCATTTT
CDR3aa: CASSPRTLNSNQPQHF

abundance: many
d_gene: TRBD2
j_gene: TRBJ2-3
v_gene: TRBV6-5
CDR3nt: TGTGCCAGCAGTATAGCGGGAAAGTCAGATACGCAGTATTTT
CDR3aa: CASSIAGKSDTQYF

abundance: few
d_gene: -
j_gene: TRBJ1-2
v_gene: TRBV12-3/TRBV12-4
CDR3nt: TGTGCCAGCAGTTTATCAAACAACTATGGCTACACCTTC
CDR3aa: CASSLSNNYGYTF

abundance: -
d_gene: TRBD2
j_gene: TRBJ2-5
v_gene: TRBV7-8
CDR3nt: TGTGCCAGCACTAGCGGCCGAGAGACCCAGTACTTC
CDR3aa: CASTSGRETQYF

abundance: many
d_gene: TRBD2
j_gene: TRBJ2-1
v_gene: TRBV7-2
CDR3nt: TGTGCCAGCAGCTTAGGCCTAGCGGGAGGCGTTGAGCAGTTCTTC
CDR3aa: CASSLGLAGGVEQFF

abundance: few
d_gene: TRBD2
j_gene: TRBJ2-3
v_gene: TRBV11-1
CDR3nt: TGTGCCAGCAGCTTAGTGATGCCCCGGACTAGCGGGGAAGCTAGCACAGATACGCAGTATTTT
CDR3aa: CASSLVMPRTSGEASTDTQYF

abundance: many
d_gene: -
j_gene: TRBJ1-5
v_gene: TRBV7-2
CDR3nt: TGTGCCAGCAGCTTAGTGGGGGGTCGTGGCAATCAGCCCCAGCATTTT
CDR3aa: CASSLVGGRGNQPQHF

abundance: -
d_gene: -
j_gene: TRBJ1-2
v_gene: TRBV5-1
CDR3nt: TGCGCCAGCAGCTTCGCAGGGCCTAACTATGGCTACACCTTC
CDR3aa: CASSFAGPNYGYTF

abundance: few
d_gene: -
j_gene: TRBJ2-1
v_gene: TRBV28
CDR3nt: TGTGCCAGCAGTTCCCCCCAGGGGGGCTCCTACAATGAGCAGTTCTTC
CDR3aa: CASSSPQGGSYNEQFF

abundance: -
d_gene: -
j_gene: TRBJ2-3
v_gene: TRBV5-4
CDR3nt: TGTGCCAGCAGCTTGATAACAGATACGCAGTATTTT
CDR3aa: CASSLITDTQYF

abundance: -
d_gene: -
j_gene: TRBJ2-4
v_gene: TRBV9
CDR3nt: TGTGCCAGCACCACAGGCGAGGGGAACCTAGCCAAAAACATTCAGTACTTC
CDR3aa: CASTTGEGNLAKNIQYF

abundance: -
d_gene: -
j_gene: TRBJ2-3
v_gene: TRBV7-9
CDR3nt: TGTGCCAGAGAGAGAGATACGCAGTATTTT
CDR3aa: CARERDTQYF

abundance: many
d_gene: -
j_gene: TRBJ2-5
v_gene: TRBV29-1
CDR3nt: TGCAGCGTTGTCCGGCAGGGGAACCAAGAGACCCAGTACTTC
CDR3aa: CSVVRQGNQETQYF

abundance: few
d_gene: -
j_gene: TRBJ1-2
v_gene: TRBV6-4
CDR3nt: TGTGCCAGCAGTGCTGAGTCAGGTTCCTATGGCTACACCTTC
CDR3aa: CASSAESGSYGYTF

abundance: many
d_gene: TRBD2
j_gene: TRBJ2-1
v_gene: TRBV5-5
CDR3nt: TGTGCCAGCAGCGGAGCGGGGACCATTTACAATGAGCAGTTCTTC
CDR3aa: CASSGAGTIYNEQFF

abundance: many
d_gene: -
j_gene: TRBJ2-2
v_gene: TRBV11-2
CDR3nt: TGTGCCAGCAGCTTAGCAGCGGGGAACACCGGGGAGCTGTTTTTT
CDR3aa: CASSLAAGNTGELFF

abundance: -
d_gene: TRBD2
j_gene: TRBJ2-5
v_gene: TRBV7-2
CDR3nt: TGTGCCAGCAGCTTAGGACTAGCGGGAGGTGAAGAGACCCAGTACTTC
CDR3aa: CASSLGLAGGEETQYF

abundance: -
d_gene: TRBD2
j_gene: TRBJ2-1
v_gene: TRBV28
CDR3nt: TGTGCCAGCAGTTTTATGATGACTAGCGGATACAATGAGCAGTTCTTC
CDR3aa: CASSFMMTSGYNEQFF

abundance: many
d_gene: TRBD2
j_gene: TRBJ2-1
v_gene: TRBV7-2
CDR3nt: TGTGCCAGCAGCTTATTTTCACCGGGACTAGGAGAGCAGTTCTTC
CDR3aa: CASSLFSPGLGEQFF

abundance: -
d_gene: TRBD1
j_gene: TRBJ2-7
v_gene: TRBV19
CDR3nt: TGTGCCAGTAGTCCCCGAGGGGGCAAGTACGAGCAGTACTTC
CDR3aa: CASSPRGGKYEQYF

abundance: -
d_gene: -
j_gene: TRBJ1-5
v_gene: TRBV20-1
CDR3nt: TGCAGTGCTAGCGGCGGGGGCAATCAGCCCCAGCATTTT
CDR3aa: CSASGGGNQPQHF

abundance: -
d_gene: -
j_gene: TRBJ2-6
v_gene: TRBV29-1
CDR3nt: TGCAGCGTTGTTGGTGTTAGAAGCTCTGGGGCCAACGTCCTGACTTTC
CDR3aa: CSVVGVRSSGANVLTF

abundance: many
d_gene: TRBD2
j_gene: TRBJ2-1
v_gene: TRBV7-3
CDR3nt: TGTGCCAGCAGCCCGTTAGGTAGCGGGGGAAATGAGCAGTTCTTC
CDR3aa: CASSPLGSGGNEQFF

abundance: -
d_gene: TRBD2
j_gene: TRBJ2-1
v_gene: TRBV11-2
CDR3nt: TGTGCCAGCAGCCCCGGACTAGCGGGAGCCGCCCAAAAGCAGTTCTTC
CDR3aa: CASSPGLAGAAQKQFF

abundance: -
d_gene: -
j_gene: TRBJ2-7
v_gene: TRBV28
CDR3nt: TGTGCCAGCAGTTTATTGTATTACGAGCAGTACTTC
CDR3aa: CASSLLYYEQYF

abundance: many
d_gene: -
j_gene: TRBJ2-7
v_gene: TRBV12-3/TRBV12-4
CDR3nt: TGTGCCAGCACTATTTGGGGTAACGAGCAGTACTTC
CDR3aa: CASTIWGNEQYF

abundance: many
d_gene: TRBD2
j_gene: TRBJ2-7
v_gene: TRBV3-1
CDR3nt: TGTGCCAGCAGCCAAGAGACTAGCGGGAGCTCCTACGAGCAGTACTTC
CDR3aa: CASSQETSGSSYEQYF